The subject of this entry is one TCR beta chain. Its antigen is not identified. Trimming took 5 bases from V and 2 from J, leaving 24 bases between them. The CDR3 length is 18 residues. Germline V gene data show CDR1 as MDHEN and CDR2 as SYDVKM. These data originate in a study of CD8 T cells in ankylosing spondylitis. Points from the study as a whole: Seemingly characteristic of ankylosing spondylitis blood was a TCR beta motif consisting of about 8 highly homologous variants. Within matched ankylosing spondylitis synovial fluid, disease-linked clones were reportedly significantly enriched. Earlier reports found some motif variants in synovial fluid and blood in reactive arthritis. CD8+ disease-linked clones were present at relatively low frequencies in blood.

In TCRdb, the 5' RACE reads were re-called with MiXCR into one record per CDR3 protein. There are around 490,000 distinct CDR3 sequences in the sample; over 4% occur only once, and 3.5% lies in the top ten. Input material: blood, either unsorted or a sorted T cell fraction (not recorded which). The chain joins TRBV28 to TRBJ1-2; maybe TRBD1 (6 bases). This TCR was recovered from a male donor with ankylosing spondylitis. The DNA of the CDR3 is TGTGCCAGCAGTCCCGGGGCGGGGGGCAGTTTTCGGAACTATGGCTACACCTTC. Translating gives CASSPGAGGSFRNYGYTF.